A selection of T cell receptor beta chains follows, all from one sample in a study of blood T cell repertoires in COVID-19. Using immunoSEQ multiplex PCR, the repertoire was profiled, and TCRdb retains in-frame clones only, with some absent. The table records roughly 90,000 clones, roughly 88% of them present only once. The material sequenced was peripheral blood. The receptors here all came from a human donor in a cohort sampled during active COVID-19. The conserved cysteine and the conserved F or W are not part of the CDR3 here. Some rows have no size entry. The others give once, few or many, or a class for an expanded clone.

J: TRBJ2-3
size: -
V: TRBV11-3
CDR3: ASSLVGRGDTQY

J: TRBJ2-7
size: -
V: TRBV24-1
CDR3: ATSDLIGGEQY

J: TRBJ2-7
size: -
V: TRBV5-1
CDR3: ASSFDRYEQY

J: TRBJ1-1
size: -
V: TRBV5-6
CDR3: ASSVTGALGTEAF

J: TRBJ1-5
size: -
V: TRBV7-9
CDR3: ASSLAGDNQPQH

J: TRBJ1-6
size: -
V: TRBV9
CDR3: ASSVWTGNNSPLH

J: TRBJ2-5
size: once
V: TRBV29-1
CDR3: SVGQRGPQETQY

J: TRBJ1-1
size: once
V: TRBV7-2
CDR3: ASSLDRRGNTEAF

J: TRBJ2-3
size: -
V: TRBV7-9
CDR3: ASSPLAGPLTDTQY

J: TRBJ1-2
size: -
V: TRBV7-6
CDR3: ASSSLTGYGYT

J: TRBJ2-1
size: -
V: TRBV29-1
CDR3: SVSLLNPKNEQF

J: TRBJ1-5
size: -
V: TRBV7-8
CDR3: ASSLNRRDGHRNQPQH

J: TRBJ1-5
size: -
V: TRBV6-5
CDR3: ASSRKGAGNQPQH

J: TRBJ2-1
size: -
V: TRBV24-1
CDR3: ATSDARGQGAHEQF

J: TRBJ1-5
size: -
V: TRBV6-2/TRBV6-3
CDR3: ASSTLGQGKRRRH

J: TRBJ2-1
size: -
V: TRBV5-8
CDR3: ASSRRGTVLNPSYNEQF

J: TRBJ1-6
size: once
V: TRBV12-3/TRBV12-4
CDR3: ASSLQGQSPLH

J: TRBJ1-6
size: few
V: TRBV7-2
CDR3: ASSLTGGKGTPLH

J: TRBJ2-1
size: few
V: TRBV19
CDR3: ASSRGLAIDEQF

J: TRBJ2-6
size: many
V: TRBV15
CDR3: ATGKGTGAGANVLT

J: TRBJ1-6
size: once
V: TRBV3-1/TRBV3-2
CDR3: ASSQASLVGRSPLH

J: TRBJ2-7
size: once
V: TRBV30
CDR3: AWSDLDFLVHEQY

J: TRBJ2-7
size: -
V: TRBV6-2/TRBV6-3
CDR3: ASSSGALDEQY

J: TRBJ2-6
size: -
V: TRBV9
CDR3: ASQPGGAGANVLT

J: TRBJ2-6
size: -
V: TRBV29-1
CDR3: SVGGGGSGANVLT

J: TRBJ2-7
size: -
V: TRBV6-5
CDR3: ASTTSQGTLDEQY

J: TRBJ2-1
size: -
V: TRBV16
CDR3: ASSKKARDSYNEQF

J: TRBJ1-2
size: -
V: TRBV7-3
CDR3: ASSPPRLRPEHSMDGYT

J: TRBJ2-7
size: -
V: TRBV27
CDR3: ASVLFGTGVGEQY

J: TRBJ2-5
size: -
V: TRBV13
CDR3: ASSLGRGQETQY